This paragraph covers one T cell receptor (beta chain) sequence. Which antigen it targets is not known. No per-base quality is available; no much larger clone lies one base away. A second Seattle source provided samples from volunteer blood donors who had recovered from COVID-19. Collaborating institutions collected whole blood in K2EDTA tubes following their own protocols. Collaborator samples were shipped for TCRbeta analysis as frozen whole blood, isolated PBMCs, or DNA extracted from either sample type. TCRbeta CDR3 regions were amplified from genomic DNA by means of the immunoSEQ Assay, a bias-controlled multiplex PCR. The original methods were these. The number of nucleated cells in each sample was estimated from the amplification of reference gene primers within the assay. To quantify the absolute abundance of each unique TCRbeta CDR3 rearrangement, sequence reads were collapsed and filtered. Productive Simpson clonality was computed per sample as the square root of Simpson's diversity index over productive rearrangements. TCRdb provides this immuneACCESS table in a form limited to in-frame rearrangements. Some clones are lacking; in checked studies, under half of them reflect an unresolved V gene, and why the rest are absent is not known. For V, J and clone size, that table is used; D and trimming come from the DNA. Across this sample there are hundreds of thousands of clones, with around 90% seen only once. Together, the top ten hold over 9.5% of the sample.

The sample originates from a study of blood T cell repertoires in COVID-19 (dated by TCRdb to 2018 to 2021). At the level of the whole study: The collaborator samples originated in the United States, Italy and Spain and spanned the acute and convalescent phases of COVID-19. The prospective study material was composed of cDNA or gDNA derived from T cells, B-cell-depleted T cells, or PBMCs. The dataset comprised deeply sampled blood TCRbeta repertoires from subjects exposed to, actively infected with, or recovered from COVID-19. The repertoires were released in a freely available public database meant as a resource for research on the immune response to SARS-CoV-2. Samples came from the ongoing ImmuneRACE study (first 160 participants) plus 1,254 subjects from 6 global collaborators. Sample metadata almost always included a de-identified subject ID, COVID-19 status, age in years and sex. Where available, HLA class I and class II types were obtained from metadata supplied by the sample provider rather than from assay-based typing.

The CDR3 runs 15 residues from the cysteine to the phenylalanine. The sequence is cut down to CDR3 DNA, 45 bases in frame from base 1. V has 1 base trimmed and J has 6 bases trimmed; junction bases matching no gene number 6. From a lookup of the germline V gene (reference sequence), CDR1 and CDR2 are SSHAT and FNYEAQ. Overall study outcomes, separate from this receptor: Clinical and demographic metadata were provided uncurated, with the amount varying by source and participant.

This clonotype originated in a woman in her late teens or twenties who had recovered from COVID-19. The sequenced sample consisted of peripheral blood. The sequence is built from TRBV7-7 and TRBJ2-1; the central 7 bases match TRBD1. The bases read TGTGCCAGCAGCTTAGGGGCAGGGGGAAGCAATGAGCAGTTCTTC. It translates as CASSLGAGGSNEQFF.